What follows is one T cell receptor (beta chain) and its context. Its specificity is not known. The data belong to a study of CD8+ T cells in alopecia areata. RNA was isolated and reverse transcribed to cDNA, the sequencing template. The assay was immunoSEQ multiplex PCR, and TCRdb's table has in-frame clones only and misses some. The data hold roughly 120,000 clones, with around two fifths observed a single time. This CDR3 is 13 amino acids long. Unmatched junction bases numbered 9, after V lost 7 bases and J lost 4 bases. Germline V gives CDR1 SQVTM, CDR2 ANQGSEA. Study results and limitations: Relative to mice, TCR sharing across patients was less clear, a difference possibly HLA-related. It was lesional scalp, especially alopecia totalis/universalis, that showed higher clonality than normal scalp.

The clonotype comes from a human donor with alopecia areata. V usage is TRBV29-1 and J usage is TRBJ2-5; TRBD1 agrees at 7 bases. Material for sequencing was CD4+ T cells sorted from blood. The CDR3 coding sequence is TGCAGCGCAGGTTCCGCAGGGGGAGAGACCCAGTACTTC. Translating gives CSAGSAGGETQYF.